The 21 T cell receptor beta chains given below trace back to one sample, sequenced in a study of radiation and T cells in renal cell carcinoma. Generated by immunoSEQ multiplex PCR, the TCRdb table keeps only in-frame clones and is missing some. The sample has some 81,000 clones; 80% to 90% are singletons. Regarding time point: blood 4 weeks post-SBRT, at nephrectomy. Treatment in this sample: 15 Gy SBRT to primary tumor, nephrectomy 4 weeks later. Material: blood, obtained from a patient whose treatment included radiotherapy and nephrectomy. The receptors stem from a woman in her sixties or seventies with renal cell carcinoma.

This chain connects TRBV7-2 to TRBJ1-1; D is undetermined. Between the trimmed V and J ends, which lost 5 bases and 5 bases, there was a span of 9 bases. This CDR3 has 12 residues. CDR1 and CDR2 from the germline V gene are SGHTA and FQGNSA. The CDR3 DNA reads TGTGCCAGCAGCCTGGACCGGACTGAAGCTTTCTTT. Protein product: CASSLDRTEAFF.

The V call is TRBV7-2, the J call TRBJ2-1; 15 bases match TRBD2. This CDR3 contains 16 residues. V shed 1 base and J 10 bases; nucleotides not matched to a gene: 5. Germline-derived CDR1 and CDR2 are SGHTA and FQGNSA. Here the CDR3 DNA reads TGTGCCAGCAGCTTAGACGGGACTAGCGGGGGGCGGGAGCAGTTCTTC. Translation gives CASSLDGTSGGREQFF.

DNA of the CDR3: TGTGCCAGCAGCTTTAGTCACGCCCTCGGTGGCGAGCAGTACTTC. It codes for CASSFSHALGGEQYF. This chain links TRBV11-1 with TRBJ2-7; D not resolved. V gave up 3 bases and J gave up 6 bases, with 18 bases separating them. The CDR3 has 15 residues. CDR1 SGHAT and CDR2 FQDESV come from the germline V gene (reference sequence).

The V gene is TRBV30, the J gene TRBJ1-2; no definite D call. V was cut by 0 bases and J by 7 bases, with 9 bases left in between. The V gene's germline CDR1 is GTSNPN and CDR2 SVGIG (reference sequence). The CDR3 sequence is 12 residues long. CDR3 amino acids: CAWSVGGFGYTF. Here the CDR3 DNA reads TGTGCCTGGAGTGTAGGTGGATTTGGCTACACCTTC.

The rearrangement links TRBV5-1 to TRBJ2-5, with 7 bases matching TRBD2. Trimming cost V 4 bases and J 5 bases; bases outside gene matches: 8. This CDR3 is 14 amino acids long. CDR1 and CDR2 from the germline V gene are SGHRS and YFSETQ. The CDR3 is CASSPGLEGETQYF. The CDR3 DNA follows: TGCGCCAGCAGCCCCGGACTAGAGGGGGAGACCCAGTACTTC.

V is TRBV4-2 and J is TRBJ1-1; D is perhaps TRBD1 (6 bases). Trimming removed 5 bases at V and 1 base at J, with 23 bases between. The CDR3 covers 18 residues. Per the germline V gene, CDR1 is LGHNA and CDR2 is YNFKEQ. CDR3 coding DNA: TGTGCCAGCAGCGAAAGACCTCGGACAGCCTTAGGGAACACTGAAGCTTTCTTT. Protein sequence: CASSERPRTALGNTEAFF.

The chain links TRBV18 to TRBJ2-5, with D possibly being TRBD2 (6 bases). Germline values: CDR1 KGHSH, CDR2 LQKENI. Trimming removed 2 bases at V and 5 bases at J, with 9 bases between. The CDR3 covers 13 residues. DNA for the CDR3: TGTGCCAGCTCACCAGGGGGGTCGGAGACCCAGTACTTC. Amino acid sequence: CASSPGGSETQYF.

The chain is built from TRBV28 and TRBJ1-6; D unclear. The CDR3 sequence is 13 residues long. CDR1 MDHEN and CDR2 SYDVKM come from the germline V gene. V was shortened by 6 bases and J by 7 bases, with 10 bases between the two germline ends. The CDR3 is CASSPSQNSPLHF. CDR3 coding DNA: TGTGCCAGCAGCCCGTCACAGAATTCACCCCTCCACTTT.

The J gene is TRBJ1-3, the V gene TRBV5-5, with TRBD1 as a possible D gene (5 bases). Per the germline V gene, CDR1 is SGHKS and CDR2 is YYEKEE (reference sequence). Trimming shortened V by 4 bases and J by 5 bases, and 16 bases separated the two germline ends. The CDR3 is made up of 15 amino acids. CDR3 DNA: TGTGCCAGCAGCCGACCCTTGGGGGATCGAAACACCATATATTTT. It translates to CASSRPLGDRNTIYF. The variable domain in full, with the rest retrieved from reference TRBV5-5 and TRBJ1-3, is DAGVTQSPTHLIKTRGQQVTLRCSPISGHKSVSWYQQVLGQGPQFIFQYYEKEERGRGNFPDRFSARQFPNYSSELNVNALLLGDSALYLCASSRPLGDRNTIYFGEGSWLTVV.

This clone appeared a single time. This chain joins TRBV23-1 and TRBJ2-1; TRBD2 matches at 9 bases. TRBV23-1 is designated an ORF whose function remains uncertain. CDR3 size: 12 residues. The V and J ends lost 10 bases and 6 bases, in that order; junction bases with no gene match: 4. CDR3 amino acids: CANTRGGNEQFF. The CDR3 DNA reads TGCGCCAATACGCGGGGGGGCAATGAGCAGTTCTTC.

This chain uses TRBV7-9 with TRBJ1-4, with D unclear. Deletions cut 5 bases from V and 4 bases from J, with 17 bases between. This CDR3 has 16 residues. Germline V gene sequence: CDR1 SEHNR, CDR2 FQNEAQ (reference sequence). The CDR3 loop is CASSLGSQRLNEKLFF. In DNA form, the CDR3 reads TGTGCCAGCAGCCTGGGCTCTCAGAGACTTAATGAAAAACTGTTTTTT.

The chain has TRBV7-6 and TRBJ2-2; 14 bases are shared with TRBD2. Germline values: CDR1 SGHVS, CDR2 FNYEAQ. The CDR3 spans 18 residues. V lost 5 bases to trimming and J lost 1 base; unmatched junction nucleotides: 6. CDR3 DNA: TGTGCCAGCAGCCCGGGACTAGCGGGGGTGAGGAACACCGGGGAGCTGTTTTTT. This sequence encodes CASSPGLAGVRNTGELFF. The complete variable domain, with remaining parts taken from reference TRBV7-6 and TRBJ2-2, reads GAGVSQSPRYKVTKRGQDVALRCDPISGHVSLYWYRQALGQGPEFLTYFNYEAQQDKSGLPNDRFSAERPEGSISTLTIQRTEQRDSAMYRCASSPGLAGVRNTGELFFGEGSRLTVL.

The V call is TRBV2, the J call TRBJ2-3; 13 bases agree with TRBD2. CDR1 is SNHLY, CDR2 FYNNEI, per germline. The CDR3 has 15 amino acids. The V gene end was trimmed by 6 bases and the J gene end by 1 base; junction bases not matched to a gene: 1. As DNA, the CDR3 is TGTGCCAGCAGAGGGACTAGCGGGGGCACAGATACGCAGTATTTT. It codes for CASRGTSGGTDTQYF.

V usage is TRBV7-9 and J usage is TRBJ1-1; no clear D. The CDR3 is 14 residues long. Between the trimmed V and J ends, which lost 5 bases and 6 bases, there was a span of 16 bases. CDR1 and CDR2 from the germline V gene are SEHNR and FQNEAQ (reference sequence). CDR3 region: CASSVYAEGAEAFF. The CDR3 DNA follows: TGTGCCAGCAGCGTATATGCGGAAGGCGCTGAAGCTTTCTTT. The full variable domain, with the rest looked up from reference TRBV7-9 and TRBJ1-1, is DTGVSQNPRHKITKRGQNVTFRCDPISEHNRLYWYRQTLGQGPEFLTYFQNEAQLEKSRLLSDRFSAERPKGSFSTLEIQRTEQGDSAMYLCASSVYAEGAEAFFGQGTRLTVV.

V gene TRBV9 combines with J gene TRBJ1-3; D not certain. The CDR3 loop spans 13 amino acids. V was trimmed by 4 bases and J by 4 bases, leaving 9 bases between them. Per germline, CDR1 SGDLS and CDR2 YYNGEE. This CDR3 is CASSRSGGNTIYF. CDR3 sequence (DNA): TGTGCCAGCAGCCGCTCGGGGGGAAACACCATATATTTT.

The chain carries TRBV19 and TRBJ1-2, with D possibly being TRBD1 (6 bases). The CDR3 is 15 amino acids. Trimming removed 8 bases from V and 2 bases from J, with 18 bases in between. Looked up from germline, CDR1 is LNHDA and CDR2 is SQIVND (reference sequence). The CDR3 loop reads CASGRRGAFNYGYTF. CDR3 sequence (DNA): TGTGCCAGTGGACGTAGGGGGGCTTTCAACTATGGCTACACCTTC. The whole variable domain, filled in from reference TRBV19 and TRBJ1-2, reads DGGITQSPKYLFRKEGQNVTLSCEQNLNHDAMYWYRQDPGQGLRLIYYSQIVNDFQKGDIAEGYSVSREKKESFPLTVTSAQKNPTAFYLCASGRRGAFNYGYTFGSGTRLTVV.

V usage is TRBV5-1 and J usage is TRBJ2-3; D might be TRBD2 (5 bases). Germline CDR1 and CDR2: SGHRS and YFSETQ. The CDR3 covers 13 residues. Trimming removed 0 bases from V and 9 bases from J, with 11 bases in between. For the CDR3, the DNA is TGCGCCAGCAGCTTGGGGACTGAGGACACGCAGTATTTT. Translating gives CASSLGTEDTQYF.

This chain connects TRBV28 to TRBJ2-5; TRBD1 matches at 10 bases. Germline loops: CDR1 MDHEN, CDR2 SYDVKM. V dropped 4 bases and J dropped 2; count of bases not matched to a gene: 4. The CDR3 has 15 residues. The CDR3 is CASSSPGQGQETQYF. Here the CDR3 DNA reads TGTGCCAGCAGTTCTCCGGGACAGGGGCAAGAGACCCAGTACTTC.

The chain uses TRBV27 and TRBJ2-5, with TRBD1 matching 10 bases. CDR1 MNHEY and CDR2 SMNVEV come from the germline V gene (reference sequence). The CDR3 is 14 residues long. The junction had 5 bases not matched to a gene; V was cut back by 5 bases and J by 5 bases. The CDR3 DNA reads TGTGCCAGCAGTCCCAGGACAGGGGGGGAGACCCAGTACTTC. Amino acids: CASSPRTGGETQYF.

The J gene is TRBJ2-1, the V gene TRBV9; D is tentatively TRBD1 or TRBD2 (5 bases each). The CDR3 runs 15 residues. Germline CDR1 is SGDLS and CDR2 is YYNGEE. V was pared by 4 bases and J by 7 bases, with 18 bases between. The CDR3 nucleotides read TGTGCCAGCAGCCTCGGGGCCCACGGGTTGAATGAGCAGTTCTTC. Protein: CASSLGAHGLNEQFF.

This clone was detected once. V usage is TRBV2 and J usage is TRBJ1-5; TRBD1 might be the D (6 bases). Looked up from germline, CDR1 is SNHLY and CDR2 is FYNNEI. V was cut by 6 bases and J by 3 bases, with 15 bases left in between. This CDR3 has 15 residues. The CDR3 here is CASRTIQGYNQPQHF. CDR3 bases: TGTGCCAGCAGGACAATACAGGGATACAATCAGCCCCAGCATTTT.